The 20 T cell receptor beta chains in this list originate from one sample, sequenced in a study of blood T cell repertoires in COVID-19. Measured with immunoSEQ multiplex PCR; TCRdb has only the in-frame clones, and not every one. The sample has some 290,000 clones, 81% seen once. Sequencing was done on a sample of peripheral blood. These receptors were obtained from a woman aged 60 to 75 with active or convalescent COVID-19.

The chain employs TRBV9 and TRBJ2-7; TRBD1 matches at 12 bases. This CDR3 is 16 amino acids long. Trimming took 3 bases from V and 4 from J; bases not matched to a gene: 8. CDR1 and CDR2 (germline): SGDLS, YYNGEE. CDR3 in DNA: TGTGCCAGCAGCGGCGCCGGGACAGGGGGCTCTTACGAGCAGTACTTC. Translation gives CASSGAGTGGSYEQYF.

This clone was counted only a few times. The CDR3 sequence is CASSLGQPSTGELFF. The CDR3 coding sequence is TGCGCCAGCAGCTTGGGACAGCCTTCCACCGGGGAGCTGTTTTTT. The J gene is TRBJ2-2, the V gene TRBV5-1, with TRBD1 as a possible D gene (5 bases). This CDR3 comprises 15 residues. Trimming took 0 bases from V and 4 from J, leaving 10 bases between them. Germline V CDR1 and CDR2: SGHRS, YFSETQ.

The table lists this clone with a count of one. V and J are TRBV9 and TRBJ1-3; TRBD1 matches 10 bases. The CDR3 covers 17 residues. The V segment lost 0 bases and the J segment 0 bases; nucleotides outside the gene matches: 3. CDR1 and CDR2 from the germline V gene are SGDLS and YYNGEE. CDR3 sequence: CASSVGTGGSSGNTIYF. The CDR3 nucleotides are TGTGCCAGCAGCGTAGGGACAGGGGGAAGCTCTGGAAACACCATATATTTT.

This rearrangement joins TRBV11-1 to TRBJ2-5; D is possibly TRBD2 (5 bases). V was clipped by 3 bases and J by 5 bases, with 10 bases between them. Looked up from germline, CDR1 is SGHAT and CDR2 is FQDESV (reference sequence). The CDR3 extends over 13 amino acids. The CDR3: CASSFGMGETQYF. CDR3 in DNA: TGTGCCAGCAGCTTCGGGATGGGGGAGACCCAGTACTTC.

This sequence joins TRBV7-9 and TRBJ1-5, with D hard to call. The germline V and J ends were trimmed by 1 base and 7 bases, with 11 bases remaining between them. In germline, CDR1 is SEHNR, CDR2 FQNEAQ (reference sequence). The CDR3 is made up of 14 amino acids. CDR3 loop: CASSLESGPQPQHF. The CDR3 region has the DNA TGTGCCAGCAGCTTAGAAAGTGGGCCGCAGCCCCAGCATTTT.

The chain joins TRBV21-1 to TRBJ1-2; no DNA check was done on the table's D call, TRBD1. TRBV21-1 is a pseudogene segment. The CDR3 loop spans 14 amino acids. The CDR3 nucleotides are TGTGCCAGTCGAAGACAGGCCCTTACCTATGGCTACACCTTC. Protein product: CASRRQALTYGYTF.

The genes are TRBV7-8 and TRBJ2-7; 10 nucleotides line up with TRBD1. Germline V CDR1 and CDR2: SGHVS, FQNEAQ. The CDR3 has 16 amino acids. V gave up 5 bases and J gave up 5 bases; unmatched junction bases: 12. Here the CDR3 reads CASSGIGGTGEDEQYF. In DNA, the CDR3 is TGTGCCAGCAGCGGGATCGGCGGGACAGGGGAGGACGAGCAGTACTTC.

The gene calls are TRBV12-3 or TRBV12-4 and TRBJ1-1, with D unclear. The CDR3 extends over 13 amino acids. Trimming removed 5 bases from V and 4 bases from J, with 11 bases in between. The CDR3 DNA is TGTGCCAGCAGTGACCCCGGGAGCACTGAAGCTTTCTTT. Its protein product is CASSDPGSTEAFF.

This chain uses TRBV5-8 with TRBJ1-4; no clear D gene. This CDR3 has 12 amino acids. Deletions cut 2 bases from V and 7 bases from J, with 6 bases between. CDR1 SGHTS and CDR2 YDEGEE come from the germline V gene. CDR3 DNA sequence: TGTGCCAGCAGCTTTATATTTGAAAAACTGTTTTTT. Protein sequence: CASSFIFEKLFF.

For this clone: The junction shows a germline mismatch at one end, possibly a read error. V usage is TRBV15 and J usage is TRBJ2-1; 8 bases align to TRBD2. In germline, CDR1 is LNHNV, CDR2 YYDKDF (reference sequence). This CDR3 has 14 amino acids. In nucleotides, the CDR3 is TGTGCCGCCAGCAGAGTCGGGGGGGCCGATGAGCAGTTCTTC. Translating gives CAASRVGGADEQFF.

V usage is TRBV5-4 and J usage is TRBJ2-2; D possibly corresponds to TRBD2 (6 bases). The V and J ends lost 5 bases and 3 bases respectively, with 17 bases between them. Looked up from germline, CDR1 is SGHNT and CDR2 is YYREEE (reference sequence). This CDR3 has 16 amino acids. The CDR3 nucleotides read TGTGCCAGCAGACCCCCCGGGACGGGGGACACCGGGGAGCTGTTTTTT. Protein: CASRPPGTGDTGELFF.

Only one count was recorded for this clone. The CDR3 DNA follows: TGTGCCAGCAGTCCGAAGTGGACAGGGGGCAAGTACGAGCAGTACTTC. It is translated as CASSPKWTGGKYEQYF. V and J are TRBV27 and TRBJ2-7, with TRBD1 matching 11 bases. V shed 5 bases and J 4 bases; nucleotides not matched to a gene: 10. Looked up from germline, CDR1 is MNHEY and CDR2 is SMNVEV (reference sequence). The CDR3 loop spans 16 amino acids.

This clone was seen only a few times. The chain uses TRBV11-3 and TRBJ2-5; D not certain. The germline gives CDR1 SGHNT, CDR2 YENEEA. This CDR3 comprises 13 residues. The germline V and J ends were trimmed by 0 bases and 4 bases, with 6 bases remaining between them. For the CDR3, the DNA is TGTGCCAGCAGCTTAGATCTCGGAGAGACCCAGTACTTC. As protein: CASSLDLGETQYF.

This clone occurred once. The same CDR3 is also encoded by other DNA sequences in this sample. The chain carries TRBV7-9 and TRBJ2-7, with D uncertain. From germline, CDR1 is SEHNR and CDR2 FQNEAQ (reference sequence). The CDR3 loop spans 12 amino acids. Between the trimmed V and J ends, which lost 3 bases and 0 bases, there was a span of 3 bases. The CDR3 region is CASSFSSYEQYF. In DNA, the CDR3 is TGTGCCAGCAGCTTCTCCTCCTACGAGCAGTACTTC. The variable domain in full, completed from reference TRBV7-9 and TRBJ2-7, reads DTGVSQNPRHKITKRGQNVTFRCDPISEHNRLYWYRQTLGQGPEFLTYFQNEAQLEKSRLLSDRFSAERPKGSFSTLEIQRTEQGDSAMYLCASSFSSYEQYFGPGTRLTVT.

This rearrangement joins TRBV27 to TRBJ1-2; the match to TRBD1 covers 7 bases. This CDR3 is built from 12 residues. Germline CDR1 is MNHEY and CDR2 is SMNVEV (reference sequence). J gave up 8 bases and V 5 bases, and 5 bases lay outside the gene matches. CDR3 in amino acids: CASSRTGGGYTF. Written as DNA, the CDR3 is TGTGCCAGCAGTAGGACAGGTGGCGGCTACACCTTC.

The chain has TRBV19 and TRBJ1-2; the D gene is possibly TRBD1 (5 bases). V lost 3 bases, J lost 3 bases, and 14 bases lay in between. The CDR3 length is 15 residues. Germline CDR1 and CDR2: LNHDA and SQIVND (reference sequence). This CDR3 reads CASSIIGGAYYGYTF. Here the CDR3 DNA reads TGTGCCAGTAGTATTATCGGCGGGGCTTACTATGGCTACACCTTC.

The chain employs TRBV5-1 and TRBJ2-3; D is uncertain. This CDR3 has 15 residues. From germline, CDR1 is SGHRS and CDR2 YFSETQ. Trimming removed 4 bases from V and 5 bases from J, with 17 bases in between. CDR3 loop: CASSPSPAQRDTQYF. In nucleotides, the CDR3 is TGCGCCAGCAGCCCCAGCCCAGCGCAGAGAGATACGCAGTATTTT.

The V and J genes are TRBV7-7 and TRBJ2-1, with TRBD2 identical over 13 bases. The V and J ends lost 4 bases and 5 bases, in that order; junction bases with no gene match: 5. CDR3 size: 16 residues. Germline CDR1 SSHAT, CDR2 FNYEAQ (reference sequence). CDR3 bases: TGTGCCAGCAGCTCGGGACTAGCGGGGAGGGACAATGAGCAGTTCTTC. Encoded protein: CASSSGLAGRDNEQFF.

CDR3: CASSVEVRTGGNTIYF. In nucleotides, the CDR3 is TGTGCCAGCAGCGTAGAGGTGCGGACAGGGGGAAACACCATATATTTT. This chain uses TRBV9 with TRBJ1-3; 8 nucleotides agree with TRBD1. The CDR3 contains 16 residues. The germline V gene encodes CDR1 SGDLS and CDR2 YYNGEE. The J segment lost 4 bases and the V segment lost 0 bases, leaving 6 bases of the junction unmatched.

The gene calls are TRBV4-2 and TRBJ1-1, with 8 bases identical to TRBD1. CDR1 and CDR2 from the germline V gene are LGHNA and YNFKEQ. Trimming took 4 bases from V and 5 from J; bases not matched to a gene: 6. The CDR3 totals 14 residues. The CDR3 coding sequence is TGTGCCAGCAGCCCAGTCGACAGGGGAACTGAAGCTTTCTTT. Protein: CASSPVDRGTEAFF.